The 5 T cell receptor beta chains below come from one sample, sequenced in a study of a mutant IDH1 vaccine in newly diagnosed glioma. Time point denoted: baseline, week 1 (first vaccination visit). As for treatment: pre-vaccination baseline after standard-of-care therapy. Profiled with immunoSEQ multiplex PCR; TCRdb holds only in-frame clones, not every one. The sample records around 87,000 clones, roughly 80% being singletons. The material sequenced was PBMCs, taken from a glioma patient treated with radiotherapy, temozolomide or both. All receptors come from a woman aged 45-65 years with glioma.

The rearrangement joins TRBV5-8 to TRBJ1-6; 9 bases agree with TRBD1. This CDR3 is built from 18 residues. The V and J ends lost 1 base and 3 bases, in that order; junction bases with no gene match: 8. Germline values: CDR1 SGHTS, CDR2 YDEGEE. The CDR3 region has the DNA TGTGCCAGCAGCTTGTATTTCATGGACAGGGGCTATAATTCACCCCTCCACTTT. Protein: CASSLYFMDRGYNSPLHF.

This clone was seen a single time. The chain links TRBV4-2 to TRBJ1-6; D is ambiguous. Trimming cost V 0 bases and J 11 bases, with 23 bases left between them. The CDR3 is 18 amino acids. Per germline, CDR1 LGHNA and CDR2 YNFKEQ. This chain's CDR3 is CASSQDPWSVNTKTPLHF. Here the CDR3 DNA reads TGTGCCAGCAGCCAAGATCCTTGGTCGGTTAATACTAAAACACCCCTCCACTTT.

The chain links TRBV9 to TRBJ1-1; D not certain. The germline V and J ends were trimmed by 4 bases and 1 base, with 17 bases remaining between them. From germline, CDR1 is SGDLS and CDR2 YYNGEE. The length of the CDR3 is 16 residues. The CDR3 DNA sequence: TGTGCCAGCAGCCCAAGAGATGATTTAAGGAACACTGAAGCTTTCTTT. This translates into CASSPRDDLRNTEAFF.

The J gene is TRBJ2-3, the V gene TRBV6-5; 9 nucleotides match TRBD2. V lost 6 bases to trimming and J lost 0 bases; unmatched junction nucleotides: 4. Germline V gene sequence: CDR1 MNHEY, CDR2 SVGAGI. The CDR3 has 15 amino acids. CDR3 sequence: CASRTSGVSTDTQYF. The CDR3 region has the DNA TGTGCCAGCAGGACTAGCGGTGTGAGCACAGATACGCAGTATTTT.

The V call is TRBV5-1, the J call TRBJ1-1; a weak D match, TRBD1 (5 bases). The CDR3 is 16 residues long. Trimming left V 0 bases short and J 1 base short, with 13 bases between. The V gene's germline CDR1 is SGHRS and CDR2 YFSETQ. CDR3 in amino acids: CASSLGTGTPNTEAFF. CDR3 sequence (DNA): TGCGCCAGCAGCTTGGGCACCGGGACCCCGAACACTGAAGCTTTCTTT. Combining the CDR3 with reference TRBV5-1 and TRBJ1-1 gives the whole variable domain KAGVTQTPRYLIKTRGQQVTLSCSPISGHRSVSWYQQTPGQGLQFLFEYFSETQRNKGNFPGRFSGRQFSNSRSEMNVSTLELGDSALYLCASSLGTGTPNTEAFFGQGTRLTVV.